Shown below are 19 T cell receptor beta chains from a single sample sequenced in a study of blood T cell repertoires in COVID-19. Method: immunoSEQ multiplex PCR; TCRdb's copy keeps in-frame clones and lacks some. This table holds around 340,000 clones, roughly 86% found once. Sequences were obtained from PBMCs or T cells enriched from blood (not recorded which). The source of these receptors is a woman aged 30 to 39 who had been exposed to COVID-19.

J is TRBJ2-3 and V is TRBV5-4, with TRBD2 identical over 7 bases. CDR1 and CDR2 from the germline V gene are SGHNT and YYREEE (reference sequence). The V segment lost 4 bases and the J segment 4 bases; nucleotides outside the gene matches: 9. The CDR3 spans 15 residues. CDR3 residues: CASSIPRERADTQYF. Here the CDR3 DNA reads TGTGCCAGCAGCATTCCGCGGGAGAGGGCAGATACGCAGTATTTT.

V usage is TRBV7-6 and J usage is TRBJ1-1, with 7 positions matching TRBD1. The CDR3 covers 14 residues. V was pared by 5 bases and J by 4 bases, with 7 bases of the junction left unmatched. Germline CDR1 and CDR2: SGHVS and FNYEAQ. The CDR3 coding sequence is TGTGCCAGCAGCACAGGGGTTTTGGGCACTGAAGCTTTCTTT. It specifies CASSTGVLGTEAFF.

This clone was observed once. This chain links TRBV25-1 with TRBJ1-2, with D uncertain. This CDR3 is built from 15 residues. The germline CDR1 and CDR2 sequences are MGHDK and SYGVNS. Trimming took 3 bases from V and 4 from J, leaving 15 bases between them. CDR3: CASSDTRGSPYGYTF. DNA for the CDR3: TGTGCCAGCAGTGATACGCGAGGGAGCCCCTATGGCTACACCTTC.

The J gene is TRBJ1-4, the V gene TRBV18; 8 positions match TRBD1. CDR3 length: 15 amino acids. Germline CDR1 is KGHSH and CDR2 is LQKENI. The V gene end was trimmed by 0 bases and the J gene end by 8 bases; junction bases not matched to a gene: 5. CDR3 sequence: CASSPPGQGGEKLFF. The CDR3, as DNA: TGTGCCAGCTCACCACCCGGACAGGGCGGGGAAAAACTGTTTTTT.

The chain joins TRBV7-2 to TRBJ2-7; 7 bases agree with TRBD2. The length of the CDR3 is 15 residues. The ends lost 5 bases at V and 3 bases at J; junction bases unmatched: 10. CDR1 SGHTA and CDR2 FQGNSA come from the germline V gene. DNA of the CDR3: TGTGCCAGCAGCGAAGCCACGACTAGCTTCTACGAGCAGTACTTC. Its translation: CASSEATTSFYEQYF.

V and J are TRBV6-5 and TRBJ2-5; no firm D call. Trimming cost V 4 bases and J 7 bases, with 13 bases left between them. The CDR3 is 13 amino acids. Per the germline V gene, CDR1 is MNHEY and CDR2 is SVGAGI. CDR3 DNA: TGTGCCAGCAGTTCAAACGTCCAGTTGACCCAGTACTTC. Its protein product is CASSSNVQLTQYF.

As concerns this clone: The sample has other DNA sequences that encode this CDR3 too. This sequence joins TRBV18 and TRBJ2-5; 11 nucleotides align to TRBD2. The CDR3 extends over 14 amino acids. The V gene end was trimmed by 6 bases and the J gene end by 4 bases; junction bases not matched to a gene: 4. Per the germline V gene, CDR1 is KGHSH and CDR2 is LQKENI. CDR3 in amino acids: CASSPGLAGETQYF. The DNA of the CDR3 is TGTGCCAGCTCCCCTGGACTAGCGGGAGAGACCCAGTACTTC.

CDR3 amino acids: CASSLVTGSGNTIYF. In DNA, the CDR3 is TGTGCCAGCAGCTTGGTGACAGGGTCTGGAAACACCATATATTTT. This chain joins TRBV7-9 and TRBJ1-3, with TRBD1 matching 7 bases. Germline loops: CDR1 SEHNR, CDR2 FQNEAQ (reference sequence). This CDR3 is built from 15 residues. The ends lost 3 bases at V and 1 base at J; junction bases unmatched: 3.

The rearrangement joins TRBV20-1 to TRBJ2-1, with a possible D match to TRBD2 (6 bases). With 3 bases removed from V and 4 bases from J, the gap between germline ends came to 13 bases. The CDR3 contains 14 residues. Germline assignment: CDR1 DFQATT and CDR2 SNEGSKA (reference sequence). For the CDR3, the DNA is TGCAGTGCTAGTTTCGGGGGAGGATACAATGAGCAGTTCTTC. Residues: CSASFGGGYNEQFF.

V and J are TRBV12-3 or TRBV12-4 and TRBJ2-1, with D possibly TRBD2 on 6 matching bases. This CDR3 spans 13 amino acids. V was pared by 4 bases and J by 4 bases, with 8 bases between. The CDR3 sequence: CASSWRGYNEQFF. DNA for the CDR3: TGTGCCAGCAGTTGGCGGGGTTACAATGAGCAGTTCTTC.

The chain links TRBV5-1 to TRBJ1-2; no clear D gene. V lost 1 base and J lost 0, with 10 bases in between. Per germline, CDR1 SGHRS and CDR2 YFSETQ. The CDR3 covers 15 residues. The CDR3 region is CASSLFTDSNYGYTF. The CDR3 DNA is TGCGCCAGCAGCTTGTTTACCGACTCTAACTATGGCTACACCTTC.

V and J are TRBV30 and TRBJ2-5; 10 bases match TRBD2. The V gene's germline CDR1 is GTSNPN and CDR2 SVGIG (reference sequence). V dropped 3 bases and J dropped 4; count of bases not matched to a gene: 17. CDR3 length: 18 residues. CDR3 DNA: TGTGCCTGGAGCCAAAAGGGGAGCGGGAGGGCCGTCGGAGAGACCCAGTACTTC. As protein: CAWSQKGSGRAVGETQYF.

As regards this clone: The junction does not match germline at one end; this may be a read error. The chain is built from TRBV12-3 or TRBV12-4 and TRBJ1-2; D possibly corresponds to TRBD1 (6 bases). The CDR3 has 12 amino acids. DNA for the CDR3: TGTGCCAGCAGTTGGGGACCCAACAGGGTTGAATTC. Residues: CASSWGPNRVEF.

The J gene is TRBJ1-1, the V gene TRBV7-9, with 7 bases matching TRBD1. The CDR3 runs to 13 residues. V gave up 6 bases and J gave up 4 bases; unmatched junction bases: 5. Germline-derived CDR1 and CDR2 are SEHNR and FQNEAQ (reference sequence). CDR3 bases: TGTGCCAGCAGAGGGGGCGTCGGCACTGAAGCTTTCTTT. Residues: CASRGGVGTEAFF.

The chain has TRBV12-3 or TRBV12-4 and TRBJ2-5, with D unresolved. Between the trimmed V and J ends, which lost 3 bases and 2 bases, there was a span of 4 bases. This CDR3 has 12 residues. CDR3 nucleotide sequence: TGTGCCAGCAGTTTTAATCAAGAGACCCAGTACTTC. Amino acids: CASSFNQETQYF.

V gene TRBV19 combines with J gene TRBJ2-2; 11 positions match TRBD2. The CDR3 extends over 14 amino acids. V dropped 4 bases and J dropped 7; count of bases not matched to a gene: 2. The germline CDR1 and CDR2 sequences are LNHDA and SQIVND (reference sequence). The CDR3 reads CASSNLAGGGELFF. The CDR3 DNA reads TGTGCCAGTAGTAACCTAGCGGGAGGCGGGGAGCTGTTTTTT.

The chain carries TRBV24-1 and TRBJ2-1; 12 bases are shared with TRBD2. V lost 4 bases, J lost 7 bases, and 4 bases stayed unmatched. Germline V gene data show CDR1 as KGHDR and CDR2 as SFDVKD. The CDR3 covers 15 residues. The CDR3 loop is CATSDLTSGRNEQFF. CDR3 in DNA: TGTGCCACCAGTGACCTGACTAGCGGGAGAAATGAGCAGTTCTTC.

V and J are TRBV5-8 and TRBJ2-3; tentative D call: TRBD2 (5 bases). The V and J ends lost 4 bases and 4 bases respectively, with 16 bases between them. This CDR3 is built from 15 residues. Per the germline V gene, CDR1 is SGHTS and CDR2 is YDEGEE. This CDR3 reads CASSPKGSAADTQYF. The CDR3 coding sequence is TGTGCCAGCAGCCCCAAAGGGAGTGCGGCAGATACGCAGTATTTT.

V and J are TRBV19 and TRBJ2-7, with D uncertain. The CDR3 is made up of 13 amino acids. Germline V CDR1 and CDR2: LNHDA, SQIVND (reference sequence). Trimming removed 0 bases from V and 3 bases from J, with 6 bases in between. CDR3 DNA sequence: TGTGCCAGTAGTATAGATCCAATCTACGAGCAGTACTTC. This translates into CASSIDPIYEQYF.